This TCR beta chain derives from a study of blood T cell repertoires in COVID-19. Turning to the study itself: From T cells, B-cell-depleted T cells, or PBMCs came the material, which was cDNA or gDNA.

All recovered Cohort 3 donors got two negative PCRs, got clearance, or saw symptom resolution. V was clipped by 7 bases and J by 4 bases; unmatched bases: 5. Germline V CDR1 and CDR2: MNHEY, SVGAGI. The CDR3 sequence is 13 residues long. Clones were sequenced by immunoSEQ multiplex PCR, and TCRdb holds only the in-frame ones, with some missing. The table has about 240,000 clones, about 89% seen once. The TCR was taken from a woman aged 25 to 45 who had recovered from COVID-19. This chain connects TRBV6-5 to TRBJ1-1; 8 bases match TRBD1. The material sequenced was PBMCs or T cells enriched from blood (not recorded which). The CDR3 DNA reads TGTGCCAGCATTCAGGGGGCGGTCACTGAAGCTTTCTTT. Translation: CASIQGAVTEAFF.